This TCR beta chain was identified in a study of blood T cell repertoires in COVID-19. Study background: The origin of the acute and convalescent COVID-19 samples was the United States, Italy and Spain. PBMCs, B-cell-depleted T cells, or T cells provided the cDNA or gDNA that made up the material.

Original handling: Using reference gene primer amplification, nucleated cell counts were estimated. Profiled with immunoSEQ multiplex PCR; TCRdb holds only in-frame clones, not every one. Clonal size and the V and J genes are those of that table, whereas D and trimming came from the DNA. The data hold approximately 160,000 clones, with approximately 85% observed a single time. The CDR3 runs 13 residues. The junction had 7 bases not matched to a gene; V was cut back by 5 bases and J by 9 bases. Germline values: CDR1 GTSNPN, CDR2 SVGIG (reference sequence). Followed over time, Seattle patients had been enrolled while infection was active.

The sequenced sample was peripheral blood. The sequence was obtained from a woman in her sixties with COVID-19, enrolled during active disease. V and J are TRBV30 and TRBJ1-6; 7 bases match TRBD1. Written as DNA, the CDR3 is TGTGCCTGGGACAGGGTCGAACGTTCACCCCTCCACTTT. Translating it yields CAWDRVERSPLHF.